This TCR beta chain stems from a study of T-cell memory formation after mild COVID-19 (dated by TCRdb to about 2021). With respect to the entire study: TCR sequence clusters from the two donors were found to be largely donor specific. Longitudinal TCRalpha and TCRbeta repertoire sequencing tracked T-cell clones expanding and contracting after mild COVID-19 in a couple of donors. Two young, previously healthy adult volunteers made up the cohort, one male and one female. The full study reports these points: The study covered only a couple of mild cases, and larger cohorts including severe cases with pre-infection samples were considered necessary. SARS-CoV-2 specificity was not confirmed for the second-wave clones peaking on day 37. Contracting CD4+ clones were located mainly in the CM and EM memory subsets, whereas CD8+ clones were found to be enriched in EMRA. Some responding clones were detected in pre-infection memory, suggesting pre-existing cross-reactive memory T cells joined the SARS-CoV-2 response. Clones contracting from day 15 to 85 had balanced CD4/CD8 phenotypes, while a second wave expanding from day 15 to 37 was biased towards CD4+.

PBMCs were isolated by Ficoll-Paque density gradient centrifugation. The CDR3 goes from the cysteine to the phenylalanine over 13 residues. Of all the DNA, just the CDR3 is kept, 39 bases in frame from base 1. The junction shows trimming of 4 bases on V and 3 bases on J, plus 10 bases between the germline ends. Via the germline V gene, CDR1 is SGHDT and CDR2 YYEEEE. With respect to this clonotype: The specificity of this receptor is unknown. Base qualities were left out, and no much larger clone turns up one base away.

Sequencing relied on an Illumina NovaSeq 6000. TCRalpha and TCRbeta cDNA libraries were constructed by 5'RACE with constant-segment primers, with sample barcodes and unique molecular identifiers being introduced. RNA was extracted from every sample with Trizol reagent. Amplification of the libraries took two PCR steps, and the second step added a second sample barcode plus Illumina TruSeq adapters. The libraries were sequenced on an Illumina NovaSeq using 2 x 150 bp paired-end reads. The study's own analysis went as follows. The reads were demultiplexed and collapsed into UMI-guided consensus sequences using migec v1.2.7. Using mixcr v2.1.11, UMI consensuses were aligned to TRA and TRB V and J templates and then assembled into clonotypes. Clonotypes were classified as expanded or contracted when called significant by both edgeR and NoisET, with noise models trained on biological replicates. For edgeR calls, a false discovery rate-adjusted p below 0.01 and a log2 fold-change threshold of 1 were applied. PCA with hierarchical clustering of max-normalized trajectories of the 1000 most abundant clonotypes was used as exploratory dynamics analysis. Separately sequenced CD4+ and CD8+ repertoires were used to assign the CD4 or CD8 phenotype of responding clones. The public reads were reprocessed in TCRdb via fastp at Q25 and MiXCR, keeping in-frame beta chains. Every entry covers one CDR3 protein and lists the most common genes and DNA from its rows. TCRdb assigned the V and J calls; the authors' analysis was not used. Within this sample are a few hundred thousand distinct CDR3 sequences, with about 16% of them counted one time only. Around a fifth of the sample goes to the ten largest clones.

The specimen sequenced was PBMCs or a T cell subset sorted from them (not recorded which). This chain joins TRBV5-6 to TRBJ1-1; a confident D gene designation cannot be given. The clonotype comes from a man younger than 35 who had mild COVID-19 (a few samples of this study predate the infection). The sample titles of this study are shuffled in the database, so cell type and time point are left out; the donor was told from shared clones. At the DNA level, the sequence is TGTGCCAGCAGCACGGATAGGTACACTGAAGCTTTCTTT. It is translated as CASSTDRYTEAFF. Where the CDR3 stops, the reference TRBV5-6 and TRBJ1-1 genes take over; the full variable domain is DAGVTQSPTHLIKTRGQQVTLRCSPKSGHDTVSWYQQALGQGPQFIFQYYEEEERQRGNFPDRFSGHQFPNYSSELNVNALLLGDSALYLCASSTDRYTEAFFGQGTRLTVV.